The 23 T cell receptor beta chains below come from one sample, sequenced in a study of blood T cell repertoires in COVID-19. Generated by immunoSEQ multiplex PCR, the TCRdb table keeps only in-frame clones and is missing some. The sample holds 300,000 to 400,000 clones, approximately 91% seen once. The sample comprised peripheral blood. These TCRs come from a woman between 70 and 85 years old with COVID-19, enrolled during active disease.

The V and J genes are TRBV10-1 and TRBJ1-1; D is perhaps TRBD1 (5 bases). V was cut by 4 bases and J by 3 bases, with 9 bases left in between. This CDR3 spans 13 amino acids. The germline gives CDR1 WNHNN, CDR2 SYGVQD (reference sequence). CDR3 sequence: CASSAGLYTEAFF. The CDR3 region has the DNA TGCGCCAGCAGTGCGGGACTGTACACTGAAGCTTTCTTT.

The V gene is TRBV24-1, the J gene TRBJ2-5, with D maybe TRBD1 (6 bases). V lost 1 base to trimming and J lost 5 bases, with 13 bases between them. This CDR3 region has 15 residues. Germline V CDR1 and CDR2: KGHDR, SFDVKD. CDR3 residues: CATSDFWQGKETQYF. CDR3 nucleotide sequence: TGTGCCACCAGTGATTTTTGGCAGGGGAAGGAGACCCAGTACTTC.

This clone was picked up one time. J is TRBJ1-4 and V is TRBV19; no clear D gene. V gave up 6 bases and J gave up 0 bases, with 14 bases separating them. There are 16 residues in the CDR3. Germline V lookup: CDR1 LNHDA, CDR2 SQIVND (reference sequence). CDR3 DNA sequence: TGTGCCAGTAGGTCCCGTGCCGCGGCAACTAATGAAAAACTGTTTTTT. This codes for CASRSRAAATNEKLFF.

A few counts support this clone. V usage is TRBV10-2 and J usage is TRBJ1-6; D is unclear. CDR3 length equals 14 residues. The V end lost 5 bases, the J end lost 9 bases, and 14 bases lay between the germline ends. Germline V gene sequence: CDR1 WSHSY, CDR2 SAAADI. The DNA of the CDR3 is TGCGCCAGCAGTTTACTACGGAGTGGTTCACCCCTCCACTTT. Protein product: CASSLLRSGSPLHF.

This rearrangement joins TRBV6-5 to TRBJ1-5; maybe TRBD1 (6 bases). This CDR3 spans 15 amino acids. Trimming took 2 bases from V and 3 from J, leaving 11 bases between them. Germline CDR1 is MNHEY and CDR2 is SVGAGI. The chain's CDR3 is CASSYKQGSNQPQHF. The DNA for the CDR3 is TGTGCCAGCAGTTACAAGCAGGGGTCCAATCAGCCCCAGCATTTT.

The chain has TRBV27 and TRBJ1-6; TRBD1 matches 9 bases. The CDR3 totals 14 residues. CDR1 is MNHEY, CDR2 SMNVEV, per germline (reference sequence). Trimming took 5 bases from V and 11 from J; bases not matched to a gene: 7. As DNA, the CDR3 is TGTGCCAGCAGTCCGGACAGGGGAAATGCACCCCTCCACTTT. This translates into CASSPDRGNAPLHF.

V and J are TRBV18 and TRBJ1-1; TRBD1 matches 9 bases. The CDR3 is made up of 13 amino acids. With 4 bases clipped from V and 5 bases from J, the junction kept 2 bases outside the gene matches. Looked up from germline, CDR1 is KGHSH and CDR2 is LQKENI. The CDR3 reads CASSQDRGTEAFF. In DNA form, the CDR3 reads TGTGCCAGCTCACAAGACAGGGGGACTGAAGCTTTCTTT.

The CDR3 spells CSVPPGRRDYGYTF. The CDR3 DNA sequence: TGCAGCGTTCCCCCGGGGAGAAGGGACTATGGCTACACCTTC. J is TRBJ1-2 and V is TRBV29-1; D is unresolved. CDR1 is SQVTM and CDR2 is ANQGSEA in the germline V gene. Trimming stripped 5 bases from V and 3 bases from J, with 16 bases between. CDR3 length: 14 residues.

The V and J genes are TRBV2 and TRBJ2-2; TRBD1 matches at 9 bases. Losses at the gene ends were 4 bases for V and 0 bases for J; bases not matched to a gene: 9. The CDR3 contains 18 residues. CDR1 SNHLY and CDR2 FYNNEI come from the germline V gene. CDR3 in DNA: TGTGCCAGCAGTGTTCTCCGGGACAGGGTCTCGAACACCGGGGAGCTGTTTTTT. Amino acid sequence: CASSVLRDRVSNTGELFF.

This chain joins TRBV9 and TRBJ2-3; 8 positions agree with TRBD2. Unmatched junction bases numbered 13, after V lost 1 base and J lost 0 bases. Germline V gives CDR1 SGDLS, CDR2 YYNGEE. The length of the CDR3 is 19 residues. The CDR3, as DNA: TGTGCCAGCAGCGTACCCGGGGGGGACCGGGGAGTGAGCACAGATACGCAGTATTTT. Its protein is CASSVPGGDRGVSTDTQYF.

This chain joins TRBV2 and TRBJ1-1; tentative D call: TRBD1 (5 bases). The CDR3 has 15 amino acids. Trimming removed 9 bases from V and 8 bases from J, with 25 bases in between. Per the germline V gene, CDR1 is SNHLY and CDR2 is FYNNEI. CDR3: CASRTGGGMYTEAFF. CDR3 coding DNA: TGTGCCAGTCGCACTGGCGGGGGAATGTATACAGAAGCTTTCTTT.

The V call is TRBV28, the J call TRBJ2-2; D is possibly TRBD1 (6 bases). The CDR3 covers 14 residues. Between the trimmed V and J ends, which lost 6 bases and 4 bases, there was a span of 12 bases. Germline-derived CDR1 and CDR2 are MDHEN and SYDVKM. The CDR3 loop is CASSYGTITGELFF. The CDR3 region has the DNA TGTGCCAGCAGCTATGGGACAATCACCGGGGAGCTGTTTTTT.

The chain joins TRBV7-3 to TRBJ1-2; 7 bases line up with TRBD1. CDR1 and CDR2 (germline): SGHTA, FQGTGA. This CDR3 is 16 amino acids long. The trim removed 4 bases at V and 4 bases at J, leaving 12 bases unmatched. CDR3 amino acids: CASSSDLTGSPYGYTF. DNA for the CDR3: TGTGCCAGCAGCTCAGACTTGACAGGGTCGCCCTATGGCTACACCTTC.

The V gene is TRBV3-1 (or the pseudogene TRBV3-2), the J gene TRBJ1-1; 8 bases agree with TRBD1. This CDR3 has 14 amino acids. With 0 bases clipped from V and 9 bases from J, the junction kept 6 bases outside the gene matches. Per germline, CDR1 LGHDT and CDR2 YNNKEL (reference sequence). CDR3 loop: CASSQEGGQGKAFF. The CDR3 DNA reads TGTGCCAGCAGCCAAGAGGGCGGACAGGGTAAAGCTTTCTTT.

V usage is TRBV12-5 and J usage is TRBJ2-2, with 8 bases that match TRBD1. The CDR3 covers 16 residues. Germline V gene lookup returns CDR1 LGHNT and CDR2 FRNRAP. The ends lost 5 bases at V and 0 bases at J; junction bases unmatched: 5. CDR3 in DNA: TGTGCTAGTGGTGGCCCGGGACAGGCGAACACCGGGGAGCTGTTTTTT. This translates into CASGGPGQANTGELFF.

The J gene is TRBJ1-4, the V gene TRBV5-1; 7 bases fit TRBD1. The CDR3 spans 17 residues. V lost 4 bases to trimming and J lost 0 bases; unmatched junction nucleotides: 9. Germline CDR1 and CDR2: SGHRS and YFSETQ. This CDR3 is CASSPEMGTATNEKLFF. As DNA, the CDR3 is TGCGCCAGCAGCCCGGAAATGGGGACAGCAACTAATGAAAAACTGTTTTTT.

Details on this clone: This specimen includes other DNA sequences encoding the same CDR3. The chain employs TRBV2 and TRBJ2-7; 11 nucleotides agree with TRBD1. The CDR3 has 14 amino acids. The V and J ends lost 6 bases and 1 base, in that order; junction bases with no gene match: 2. Germline V gene lookup returns CDR1 SNHLY and CDR2 FYNNEI. The CDR3 DNA is TGTGCCAGCAGCGGGACAGGGGGATCCTACGAGCAGTACTTC. Its translation: CASSGTGGSYEQYF.

In its sample, this clone was seen a few times. This chain joins TRBV13 and TRBJ2-3, with D perhaps TRBD1 (5 bases). CDR1 and CDR2 (germline): PRHDT, FYEKMQ (reference sequence). V gave up 5 bases and J gave up 2 bases, with 14 bases separating them. The CDR3 runs 15 residues. CDR3 DNA: TGTGCCAGCAGCCATCACGGACACACCACAGATACGCAGTATTTT. This codes for CASSHHGHTTDTQYF.

The V call is TRBV10-3, the J call TRBJ2-1; 12 bases are shared with TRBD2. The germline V gene has CDR1 ENHRY and CDR2 SYGVKD. V was pared by 3 bases and J by 6 bases, with 3 bases of the junction left unmatched. The CDR3 contains 15 residues. This CDR3 reads CAISDLAGGPNEQFF. The CDR3 nucleotides read TGTGCCATCAGTGACCTAGCGGGGGGGCCCAATGAGCAGTTCTTC.

This chain links TRBV11-1 with TRBJ1-1; D is possibly TRBD1 (6 bases). Germline loops: CDR1 SGHAT, CDR2 FQDESV (reference sequence). Trimming removed 5 bases from V and 5 bases from J, with 18 bases in between. The CDR3 runs 15 residues. CDR3: CASSKRTTGNTEAFF. The CDR3 bases are TGTGCCAGCAGCAAGCGAACCACAGGGAATACTGAAGCTTTCTTT.

This clone was detected only once. Additional DNA sequences in this sample encode the identical CDR3. This chain connects TRBV4-3 to TRBJ2-3, with D tentatively TRBD1 (5 bases). Germline CDR1 is LGHNA and CDR2 is YSLEER. This CDR3 is 16 amino acids long. V lost 3 bases and J 0 bases, leaving 13 bases between the germline ends. Written as DNA, the CDR3 is TGCGCCAGCAGCCACAACGGAGCAGGGAGCACAGATACGCAGTATTTT. This encodes CASSHNGAGSTDTQYF.

The chain couples TRBV7-2 to TRBJ1-2; D ambiguous. The germline CDR1 and CDR2 sequences are SGHTA and FQGNSA. With 5 bases removed from V and 6 bases from J, the gap between germline ends came to 13 bases. CDR3 length equals 13 residues. As DNA, the CDR3 is TGTGCCAGCAGCGCTACATTAGCCGATGGCTACACCTTC. It yields the protein CASSATLADGYTF.

This chain connects TRBV5-1 to TRBJ2-5; D remains ambiguous. Trimming shortened V by 0 bases and J by 5 bases, and 14 bases separated the two germline ends. The length of the CDR3 is 15 residues. Germline loops: CDR1 SGHRS, CDR2 YFSETQ. CDR3 in DNA: TGCGCCAGCAGCTTGGGTGGGCAGTCATACGAGACCCAGTACTTC. Protein sequence: CASSLGGQSYETQYF.